This entry is about one TCR beta chain. This clonotype has only a few counts. Its antigen remains unidentified. Per-nucleotide qualities are absent, and no much larger clonotype sits a single base away. The V end loses 0 bases and the J end loses 5 bases, and a stretch of 11 bases separates them. The CDR3 has 14 amino acids, counting the end cysteine and phenylalanine. Only the CDR3 region is kept as DNA, spanning 42 bases read in frame from base 1. The germline V gene (reference sequence) supplies CDR1 DFQATT and CDR2 SNEGSKA. This sample is part of a study of T cells after yellow fever vaccination (dated by TCRdb to about 2019). Describing the broader study: The SMART-Seq v4 Ultra Low Input RNA kit was used to prepare libraries from fractions with low cell numbers. To follow T-cell clones before and after primary and booster YFV17D yellow fever vaccination, bulk TCR alpha and beta repertoires were sequenced over time. Two healthy male donors, one aged 18 to 30 and one aged 30 to 39 years, were included in the cohort. Bulk PBMC replicates and cell subsets were isolated from blood drawn at multiple timepoints before and after both primary and secondary immunization.

On the study overall, not on this receptor specifically: After the booster, most clones that had expanded after primary vaccination were detected again (over 95% of CD4 and about 88% of CD8), suggesting broad maintenance of memory. Computational filtering was required because FACS-sorted repertoires could contain abundant contaminating clonotypes from the bulk population. Compared with the primary T-cell response, the secondary T-cell response was faster but weaker, reaching its peak on day 5 rather than on day 15. Because the study included only a couple of donors, the extent to which the findings can be generalized is limited. A small share of clonotypes was detected in both CD4 and CD8 compartments, with the overlap likely arising from convergent recombination.

The sample's treatment or condition label is to be understood as: live attenuated yellow fever vaccine strain. Two biological replicates of bulk PBMCs were collected at each blood-draw timepoint. PBMCs were isolated from peripheral blood using a standard Ficoll-Paque protocol. RNA was extracted with TriZol from bulk PBMCs, CD4 and CD8 fractions, and dextramer-positive and dextramer-negative fractions. The listed sequencing device is Illumina NovaSeq 6000. TCR cDNA was synthesized by 5'RACE template switching, through which a universal primer site and unique molecular identifiers were introduced. Priming of cDNA synthesis was performed from both the TCR alpha and TCR beta constant segments. Libraries were amplified in two PCR steps, with sample barcodes and sequencing adapters added in the second step. Sequencing of the libraries was done on either Illumina HiSeq 2500 (2x100 bp) or NovaSeq (2x150 bp). For the original study's pipeline: MIGEC handled demultiplexing of reads and collapsing into UMI consensus sequences, while MiXCR performed V(D)J alignment. Vaccine-responding clonotypes were identified with edgeR using replicate PBMC samples, with FDR below 0.01 and a log2 fold change above 5 up to day 15 being required. Each bulk clonotype was labeled CD4 or CD8 based on which sequenced repertoire, CD4 or CD8, contained the clonotype at higher abundance. TCRdb reworked the public reads: Q25 trimming with fastp, MiXCR clone assembly, productive beta chains retained. Every entry covers one CDR3 protein and lists the most common genes and DNA from its rows. For this entry, the V and J calls and clone size follow TCRdb and not the study's own pipeline. The sample yields 250,000 to 350,000 distinct CDR3 sequences; approximately 4% were counted once. The top ten clones comprise roughly a fifth of the sample.

The rearranged segments are TRBV20-1 and TRBJ1-5; the D gene is unclear. The TCR originated in a man younger than 35 who received the YFV17D yellow fever vaccine. This material consisted of PBMCs, taken 15 days after the yellow fever booster vaccination. The DNA sequence reads TGCAGTGCTAGAGATCTCCGGGGAGATCAGCCCCAGCATTTT. This gives the protein CSARDLRGDQPQHF.